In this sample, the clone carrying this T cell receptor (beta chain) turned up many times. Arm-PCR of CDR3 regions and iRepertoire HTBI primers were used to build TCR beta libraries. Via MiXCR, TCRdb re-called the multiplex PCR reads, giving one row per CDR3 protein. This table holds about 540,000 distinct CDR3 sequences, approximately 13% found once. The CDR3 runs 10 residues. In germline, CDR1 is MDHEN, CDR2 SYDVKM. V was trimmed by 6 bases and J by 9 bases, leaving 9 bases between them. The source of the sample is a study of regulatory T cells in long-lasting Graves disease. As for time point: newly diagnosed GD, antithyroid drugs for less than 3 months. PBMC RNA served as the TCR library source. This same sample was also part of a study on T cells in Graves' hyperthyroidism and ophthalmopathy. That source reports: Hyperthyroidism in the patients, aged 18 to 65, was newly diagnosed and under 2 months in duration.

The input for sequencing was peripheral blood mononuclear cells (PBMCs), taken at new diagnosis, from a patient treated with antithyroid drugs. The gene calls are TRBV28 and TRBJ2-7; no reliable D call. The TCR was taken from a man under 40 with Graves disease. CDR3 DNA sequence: TGTGCCAGCAGGGGGATGGCGCAGTACTTC. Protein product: CASRGMAQYF.